These T cell receptor beta chains were read from a single sample in a study of blood T cell repertoires in COVID-19. Data came from immunoSEQ multiplex PCR; TCRdb stores just in-frame clones and leaves some out. The table includes about 260,000 clones, over 80% detected once. The sequenced sample consisted of peripheral blood. These TCRs come from a woman in her thirties or forties with acute or convalescent COVID-19. CDR3s include the opening cysteine and the closing phenylalanine or tryptophan. D genes are given only for firm matches. Not all rows give a size; the values are once, few, many and, for expanded clones, a class.

cdr3_aa cdr3_nt v_call clone_size d_call j_call
CASNPRLISGNTIYF TGCGCCAGCAACCCCCGACTGATCTCTGGAAACACCATATATTTT TRBV4-1 . . TRBJ1-3
CAWSAGSGQGSSYNEQFF TGTGCCTGGAGTGCGGGTTCGGGACAGGGGAGCTCCTACAATGAGCAGTTCTTC TRBV30 . TRBD1 TRBJ2-1
CASSLWASGGPSNTGELFF TGTGCCAGCAGCTTATGGGCTTCAGGGGGACCGTCGAACACCGGGGAGCTGTTTTTT TRBV7-9 once TRBD1 TRBJ2-2
CASSLGGQPDGYTF TGTGCCAGCAGCTTAGGGGGACAGCCCGATGGCTACACCTTC TRBV7-9 . TRBD1 TRBJ1-2
CASRLLRGETQYF TGTGCCAGCAGGTTGCTTCGAGGAGAGACCCAGTACTTC TRBV12-3/TRBV12-4 . . TRBJ2-5
CASSLELATEQFF TGTGCCAGCAGCTTGGAGCTAGCGACTGAGCAGTTCTTC TRBV5-4 . . TRBJ2-1
CASSPEGTAYGYTF TGTGCCAGCAGCCCGGAGGGGACAGCATATGGCTACACCTTC TRBV5-8 . TRBD1 TRBJ1-2
CASSPPASGGLNTQYF TGTGCCAGCAGCCCCCCGGCTAGCGGGGGGTTAAATACGCAGTATTTT TRBV2 . TRBD2 TRBJ2-3
CAWSLPTGPGNTIYF TGTGCCTGGAGCCTACCGACAGGGCCCGGAAACACCATATATTTT TRBV30 . TRBD1 TRBJ1-3
CASSQEAGSMGETQYF TGTGCCAGCAGCCAAGAAGCCGGGTCGATGGGAGAGACCCAGTACTTC TRBV3-1/TRBV3-2 . . TRBJ2-5
CASSPLGSYGYTF TGCGCCAGCAGCCCACTAGGTTCATATGGCTACACCTTC TRBV5-1 few . TRBJ1-2
CASRLGEGTEAFF TGTGCCAGCCGACTGGGGGAGGGCACTGAAGCTTTCTTT TRBV6-5 . . TRBJ1-1
CASSLARGGALF TGTGCCAGCAGCTTGGCTCGGGGGGGTGCTCTCTTT TRBV11-2 . . TRBJ1-1
CAIRWDRGRDTEAFF TGTGCCATCAGGTGGGACAGGGGGCGGGACACTGAAGCTTTCTTT TRBV10-3 . TRBD1 TRBJ1-1
CASGSASSTGGNTDTQYF TGTGCTAGTGGTTCCGCCTCCTCGACAGGGGGTAACACAGATACGCAGTATTTT TRBV12-5 . TRBD1 TRBJ2-3
CASSPPGTSWYQETQYF TGTGCCAGCTCACCACCGGGCACTAGCTGGTACCAAGAGACCCAGTACTTC TRBV18 . . TRBJ2-5
CASSNRGPDQETQYF TGTGCCAGCAGCAACAGGGGGCCGGATCAAGAGACCCAGTACTTC TRBV7-8 . TRBD1 TRBJ2-5
CASSLKDTNQPQHF TGTGCCAGCAGCTTGAAGGACACAAATCAGCCCCAGCATTTT TRBV7-9 . . TRBJ1-5
CASSPTQTSGGANEQFF TGCGCCAGCAGTCCAACCCAAACTAGCGGGGGGGCGAATGAGCAGTTCTTC TRBV10-2 . TRBD2 TRBJ2-1
CAWSVLGPAATNEKLFF TGTGCCTGGAGTGTACTGGGCCCGGCAGCAACTAATGAAAAACTGTTTTTT TRBV30 . . TRBJ1-4
CASRTSFGTDTQYF TGTGCCAGCCGCACTAGCTTTGGCACAGATACGCAGTATTTT TRBV7-2 . . TRBJ2-3
CASSQGSGSTEAFF TGTGCCAGCAGCCAGGGCAGTGGATCCACTGAAGCTTTCTTT TRBV3-1/TRBV3-2 . . TRBJ1-1
CASSQVAHRGPSQPQHF TGCGCCAGCAGCCAAGTTGCCCACAGGGGGCCGAGTCAGCCCCAGCATTTT TRBV4-1 . TRBD1 TRBJ1-5
CAWVESPNTEAFF TGTGCCTGGGTAGAGAGCCCGAACACTGAAGCTTTCTTT TRBV30 . . TRBJ1-1
CASSHISGGASDTQYF TGCGCCAGCAGCCATATTAGCGGGGGGGCTTCTGATACGCAGTATTTT TRBV4-1 few TRBD2 TRBJ2-3
CASSPDMNQPQHF TGTGCCAGCAGCCCCGACATGAATCAGCCCCAGCATTTT TRBV3-1/TRBV3-2 . . TRBJ1-5
CASSRREVEKLFF TGCGCCAGCAGCCGCAGGGAGGTCGAAAAACTGTTTTTT TRBV4-1 . . TRBJ1-4
CATSDFTSGGPTDTQYF TGTGCCACCAGTGATTTTACTAGCGGGGGCCCCACAGATACGCAGTATTTT TRBV24-1 . TRBD2 TRBJ2-3
CASRRGQDGNQPQHF TGTGCCAGTAGACGGGGACAGGATGGCAATCAGCCCCAGCATTTT TRBV19 once TRBD1 TRBJ1-5
CASSDSSGGDYNEQFF TGTGCCAGCAGTGACTCGAGCGGGGGGGACTACAATGAGCAGTTCTTC TRBV6-4 . TRBD2 TRBJ2-1
CASSWGYPLSTDTQYF TGTGCCAGCAGCTGGGGCTACCCTCTTAGCACAGATACGCAGTATTTT TRBV7-8 . . TRBJ2-3
CASSIGGEFWRETQYF TGTGCCAGTAGTATCGGCGGGGAGTTCTGGAGAGAGACCCAGTACTTC TRBV19 . . TRBJ2-5
CASSYSMSLGQTFSGANVLTF TGTGCCAGCAGTTACTCGATGTCATTAGGACAAACCTTCTCTGGGGCCAACGTCCTGACTTTC TRBV6-2/TRBV6-3 . . TRBJ2-6
CATSERGTVYNEQFF TGTGCCACCAGTGAACGAGGGACAGTCTACAATGAGCAGTTCTTC TRBV24-1 . TRBD1 TRBJ2-1
CAWRAGTGVIWSYGYTF TGTGCCTGGAGGGCCGGGACAGGGGTAATTTGGTCCTATGGCTACACCTTC TRBV30 . TRBD1 TRBJ1-2
CATSDLQGGLSTGELFF TGTGCCACCAGTGATTTGCAGGGGGGCCTTAGCACCGGGGAGCTGTTTTTT TRBV24-1 . . TRBJ2-2
CASSYSARGTEAFF TGTGCCAGCAGTTACTCGGCCAGGGGGACTGAAGCTTTCTTT TRBV6-5 . TRBD1 TRBJ1-1
CASSPRGWTTMNTEAFF TGCGCCAGCAGCCCGCGGGGTTGGACCACCATGAACACTGAAGCTTTCTTT TRBV5-1 . . TRBJ1-1
CAITQWAAGGTEAFF TGTGCCATCACTCAATGGGCAGCCGGGGGGACTGAAGCTTTCTTT TRBV10-3 . . TRBJ1-1
CAISPRTGDNTEAFF TGTGCCATCAGTCCCCGGACAGGGGATAACACTGAAGCTTTCTTT TRBV10-3 . TRBD1 TRBJ1-1
CASTKTGIAKNIQYF TGTGCCAGCACCAAGACCGGGATAGCCAAAAACATTCAGTACTTC TRBV6-6 . . TRBJ2-4
CASSLGPPGGANTEAFF TGTGCCAGCAGTTTAGGGCCCCCAGGGGGCGCGAACACTGAAGCTTTCTTT TRBV28 . TRBD1 TRBJ1-1
CASSEGQLTYSPLHF TGTGCCAGCAGTGAGGGACAGCTAACTTATTCACCCCTCCACTTT TRBV2 . TRBD1 TRBJ1-6
CASQKSGANVLTF TGTGCCAGCCAAAAGAGTGGGGCCAACGTCCTGACTTTC TRBV6-5 . . TRBJ2-6
CASSLVTAGGTDTQYF TGCGCCAGCAGCTTGGTCACGGCAGGGGGCACAGATACGCAGTATTTT TRBV5-1 . . TRBJ2-3
CASSQGQGRMGYTF TGTGCCAGCAGCCAGGGACAGGGGCGAATGGGCTACACCTTC TRBV11-2 . TRBD1 TRBJ1-2
CASGLVGTGGEWADTQYF TGTGCTAGTGGTTTGGTCGGGACTGGTGGGGAGTGGGCAGATACGCAGTATTTT TRBV12-5 . . TRBJ2-3
CASKTGQIYSPLHF TGTGCCAGTAAAACCGGACAGATATATTCACCCCTCCACTTT TRBV19 . . TRBJ1-6
CASSPGTGGERGGPYNEQFF TGTGCCAGCAGCCCCGGGACAGGGGGCGAGCGGGGGGGCCCTTACAATGAGCAGTTCTTC TRBV9 . TRBD1 TRBJ2-1
CASTGVAGGRSSYNEQFF TGTGCCAGCACAGGAGTAGCGGGGGGCCGGAGCTCCTACAATGAGCAGTTCTTC TRBV2 . TRBD2 TRBJ2-1
CASSNEGGTLSAKYYGYTF TGTGCCAGTAGTAACGAAGGGGGAACCCTTTCCGCGAAATACTATGGCTACACCTTC TRBV19 . . TRBJ1-2
CASSLVGRGGEETQYF TGTGCCAGCAGCTTGGTGGGTCGCGGAGGGGAAGAGACCCAGTACTTC TRBV5-4 . . TRBJ2-5
CASSGGAEQPQHF TGTGCCAGCAGCGGGGGGGCCGAACAGCCCCAGCATTTT TRBV5-6 . . TRBJ1-5